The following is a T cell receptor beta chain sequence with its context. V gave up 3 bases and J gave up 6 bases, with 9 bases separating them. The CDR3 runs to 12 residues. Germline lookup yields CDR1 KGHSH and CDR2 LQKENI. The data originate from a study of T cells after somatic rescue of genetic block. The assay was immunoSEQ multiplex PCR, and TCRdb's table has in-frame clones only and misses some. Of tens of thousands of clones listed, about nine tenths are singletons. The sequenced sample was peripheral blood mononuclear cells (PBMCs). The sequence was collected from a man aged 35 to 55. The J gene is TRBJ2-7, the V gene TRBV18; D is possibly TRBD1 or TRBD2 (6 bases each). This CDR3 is CASSPGGGEQYF. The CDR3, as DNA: TGTGCCAGCTCACCCGGGGGCGGCGAGCAGTACTTC.